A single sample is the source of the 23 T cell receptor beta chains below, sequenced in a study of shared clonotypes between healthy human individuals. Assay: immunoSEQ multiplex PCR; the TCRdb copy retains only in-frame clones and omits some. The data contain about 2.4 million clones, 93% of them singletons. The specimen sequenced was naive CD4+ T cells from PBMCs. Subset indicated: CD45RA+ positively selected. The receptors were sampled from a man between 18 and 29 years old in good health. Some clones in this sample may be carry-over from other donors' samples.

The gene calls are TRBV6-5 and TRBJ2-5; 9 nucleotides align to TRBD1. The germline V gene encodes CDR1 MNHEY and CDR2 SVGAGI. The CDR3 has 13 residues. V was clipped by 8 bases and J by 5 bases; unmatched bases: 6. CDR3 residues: CASRTGVRETQYF. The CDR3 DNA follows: TGTGCCAGCCGGACAGGGGTCCGGGAGACCCAGTACTTC.

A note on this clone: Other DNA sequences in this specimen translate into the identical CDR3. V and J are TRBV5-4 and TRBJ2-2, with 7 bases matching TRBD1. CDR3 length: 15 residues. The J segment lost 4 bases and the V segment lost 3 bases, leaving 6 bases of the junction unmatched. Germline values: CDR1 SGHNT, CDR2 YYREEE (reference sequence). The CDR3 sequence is CASSSPRGSTGELFF. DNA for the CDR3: TGTGCCAGCAGCTCTCCCAGGGGGTCCACCGGGGAGCTGTTTTTT.

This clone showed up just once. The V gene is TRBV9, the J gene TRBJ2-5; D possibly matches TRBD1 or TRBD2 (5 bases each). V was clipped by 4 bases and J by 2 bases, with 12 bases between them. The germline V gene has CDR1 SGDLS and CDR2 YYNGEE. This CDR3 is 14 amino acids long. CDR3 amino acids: CASSRGTSQETQYF. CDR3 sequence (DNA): TGTGCCAGCAGCAGAGGGACGTCTCAAGAGACCCAGTACTTC.

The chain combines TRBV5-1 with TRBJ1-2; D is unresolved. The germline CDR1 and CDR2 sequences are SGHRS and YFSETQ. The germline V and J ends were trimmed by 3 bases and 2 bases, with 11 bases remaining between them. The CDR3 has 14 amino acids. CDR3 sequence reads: CASSSTTTNYGYTF. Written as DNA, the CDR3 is TGCGCCAGCAGCTCCACCACAACGAACTATGGCTACACCTTC.

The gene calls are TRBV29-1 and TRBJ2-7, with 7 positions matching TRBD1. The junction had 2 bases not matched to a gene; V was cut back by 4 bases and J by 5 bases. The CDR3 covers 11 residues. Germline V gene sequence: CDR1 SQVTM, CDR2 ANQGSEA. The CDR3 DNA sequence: TGCAGCGTTGTAGGGGGCCACGAGCAGTACTTC. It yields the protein CSVVGGHEQYF.

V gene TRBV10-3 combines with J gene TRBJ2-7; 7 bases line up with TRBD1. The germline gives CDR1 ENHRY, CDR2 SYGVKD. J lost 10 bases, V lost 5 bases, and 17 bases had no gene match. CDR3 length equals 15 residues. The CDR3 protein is CAISTPGQTFYGQYF. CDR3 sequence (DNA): TGTGCCATCAGTACACCGGGACAGACGTTCTACGGCCAGTACTTC.

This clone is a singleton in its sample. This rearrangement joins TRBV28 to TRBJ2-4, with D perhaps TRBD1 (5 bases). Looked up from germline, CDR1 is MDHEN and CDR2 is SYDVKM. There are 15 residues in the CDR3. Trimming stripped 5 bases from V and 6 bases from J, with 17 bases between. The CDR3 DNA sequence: TGTGCCAGCAGTCCCCCAGGGTCCTTGGGAAACATTCAGTACTTC. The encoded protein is CASSPPGSLGNIQYF.

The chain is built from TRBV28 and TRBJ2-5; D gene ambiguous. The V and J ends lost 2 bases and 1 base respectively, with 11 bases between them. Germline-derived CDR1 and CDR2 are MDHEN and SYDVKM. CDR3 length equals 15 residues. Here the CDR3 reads CASSLRSGIQETQYF. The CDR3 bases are TGTGCCAGCAGTTTACGCAGTGGGATCCAAGAGACCCAGTACTTC.

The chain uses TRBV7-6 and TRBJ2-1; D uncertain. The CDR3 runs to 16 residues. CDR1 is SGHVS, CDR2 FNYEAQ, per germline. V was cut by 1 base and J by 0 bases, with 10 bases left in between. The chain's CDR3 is CASSLVHSSSYNEQFF. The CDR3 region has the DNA TGTGCCAGCAGCTTAGTGCACTCCAGCTCCTACAATGAGCAGTTCTTC.

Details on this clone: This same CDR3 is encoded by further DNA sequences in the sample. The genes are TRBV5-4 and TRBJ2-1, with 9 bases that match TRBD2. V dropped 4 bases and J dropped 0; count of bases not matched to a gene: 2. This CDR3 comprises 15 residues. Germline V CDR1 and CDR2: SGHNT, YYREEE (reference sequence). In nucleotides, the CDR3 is TGTGCCAGCAGCCCGACTAGCGGCTCCTACAATGAGCAGTTCTTC. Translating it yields CASSPTSGSYNEQFF.

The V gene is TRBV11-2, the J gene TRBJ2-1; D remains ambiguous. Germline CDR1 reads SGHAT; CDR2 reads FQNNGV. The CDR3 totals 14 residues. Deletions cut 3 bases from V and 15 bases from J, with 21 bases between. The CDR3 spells CASSFRTAEKGAFF. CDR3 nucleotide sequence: TGTGCCAGCAGCTTTAGGACGGCCGAGAAAGGTGCGTTCTTC.

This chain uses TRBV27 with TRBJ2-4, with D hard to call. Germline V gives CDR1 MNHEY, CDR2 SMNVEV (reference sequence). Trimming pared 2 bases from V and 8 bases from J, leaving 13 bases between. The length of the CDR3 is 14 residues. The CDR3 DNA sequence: TGTGCCAGCAGTTTAAACTACCGAAGGCACATTCAGTACTTC. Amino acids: CASSLNYRRHIQYF.

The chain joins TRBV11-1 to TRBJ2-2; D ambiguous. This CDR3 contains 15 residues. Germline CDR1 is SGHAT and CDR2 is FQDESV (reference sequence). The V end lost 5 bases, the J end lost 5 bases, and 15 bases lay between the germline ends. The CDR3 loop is CASSRDLLNTGELFF. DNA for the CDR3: TGTGCCAGCAGCCGAGATCTCCTGAATACCGGGGAGCTGTTTTTT.

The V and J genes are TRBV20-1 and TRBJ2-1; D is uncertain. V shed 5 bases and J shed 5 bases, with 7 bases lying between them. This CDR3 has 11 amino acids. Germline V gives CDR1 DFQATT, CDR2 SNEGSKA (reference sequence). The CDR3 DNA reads TGCAGTGCTGTTCTCCACAATGAGCAGTTCTTC. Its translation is CSAVLHNEQFF.

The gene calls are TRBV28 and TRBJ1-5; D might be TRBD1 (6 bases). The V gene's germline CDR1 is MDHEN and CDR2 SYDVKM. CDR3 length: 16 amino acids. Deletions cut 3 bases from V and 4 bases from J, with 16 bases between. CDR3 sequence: CASSFVGRGPNQPQHF. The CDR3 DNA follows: TGTGCCAGCAGTTTTGTCGGCAGGGGACCGAATCAGCCCCAGCATTTT.

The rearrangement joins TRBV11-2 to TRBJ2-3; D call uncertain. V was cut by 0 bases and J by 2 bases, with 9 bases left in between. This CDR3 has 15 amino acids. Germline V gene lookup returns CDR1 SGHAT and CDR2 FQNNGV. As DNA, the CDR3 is TGTGCCAGCAGCTTAGATAGGTCAGTCACAGATACGCAGTATTTT. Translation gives CASSLDRSVTDTQYF.

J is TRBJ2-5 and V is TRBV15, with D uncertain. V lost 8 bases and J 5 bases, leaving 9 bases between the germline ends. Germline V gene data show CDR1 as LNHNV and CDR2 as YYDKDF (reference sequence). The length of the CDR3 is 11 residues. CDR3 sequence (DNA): TGTGCCACCGGGCCCTTCGAGACCCAGTACTTC. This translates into CATGPFETQYF.

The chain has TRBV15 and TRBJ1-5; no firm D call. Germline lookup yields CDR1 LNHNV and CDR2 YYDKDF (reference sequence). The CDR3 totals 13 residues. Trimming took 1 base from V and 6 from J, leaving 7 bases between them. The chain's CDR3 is CATSRVGSQPQHF. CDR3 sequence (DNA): TGTGCCACCAGCAGAGTGGGTAGTCAGCCCCAGCATTTT. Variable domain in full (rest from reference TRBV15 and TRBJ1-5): DAMVIQNPRYQVTQFGKPVTLSCSQTLNHNVMYWYQQKSSQAPKLLFHYYDKDFNNEADTPDNFQSRRPNTSFCFLDIRSPGLGDTAMYLCATSRVGSQPQHFGDGTRLSIL.

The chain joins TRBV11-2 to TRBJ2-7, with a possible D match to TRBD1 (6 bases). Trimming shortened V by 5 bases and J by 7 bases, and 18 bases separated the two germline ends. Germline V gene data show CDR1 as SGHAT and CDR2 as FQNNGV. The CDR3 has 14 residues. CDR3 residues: CASSPSGTTREQYF. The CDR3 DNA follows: TGTGCCAGCAGCCCTAGTGGGACAACGCGGGAGCAGTACTTC.

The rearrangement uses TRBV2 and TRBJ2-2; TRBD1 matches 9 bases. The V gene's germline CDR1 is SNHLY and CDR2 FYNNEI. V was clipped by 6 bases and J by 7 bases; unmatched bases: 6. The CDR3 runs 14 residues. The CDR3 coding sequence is TGTGCCAGCAGACCGGGACAGGGTCACGGGGAGCTGTTTTTT. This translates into CASRPGQGHGELFF.

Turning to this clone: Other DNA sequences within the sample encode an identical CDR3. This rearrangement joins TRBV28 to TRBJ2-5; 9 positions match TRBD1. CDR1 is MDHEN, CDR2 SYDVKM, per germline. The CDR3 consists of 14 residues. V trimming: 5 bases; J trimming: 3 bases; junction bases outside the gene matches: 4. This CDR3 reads CASSPRTGEETQYF. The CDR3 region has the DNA TGTGCCAGCAGTCCGAGGACAGGGGAAGAGACCCAGTACTTC.

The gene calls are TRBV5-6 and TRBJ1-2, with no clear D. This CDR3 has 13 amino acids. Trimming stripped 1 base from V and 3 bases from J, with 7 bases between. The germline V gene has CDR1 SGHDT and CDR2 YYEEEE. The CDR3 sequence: CASSLRRYYGYTF. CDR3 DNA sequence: TGTGCCAGCAGCTTGCGACGGTACTATGGCTACACCTTC.

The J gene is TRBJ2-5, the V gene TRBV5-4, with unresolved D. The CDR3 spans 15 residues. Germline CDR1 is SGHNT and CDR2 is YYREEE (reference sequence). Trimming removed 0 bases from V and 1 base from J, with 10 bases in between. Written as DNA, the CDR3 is TGTGCCAGCAGCTTGGTTGGGCAGGTCCAAGAGACCCAGTACTTC. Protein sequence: CASSLVGQVQETQYF. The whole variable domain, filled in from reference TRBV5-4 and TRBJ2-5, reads ETGVTQSPTHLIKTRGQQVTLRCSSQSGHNTVSWYQQALGQGPQFIFQYYREEENGRGNFPPRFSGLQFPNYSSELNVNALELDDSALYLCASSLVGQVQETQYFGPGTRLLVL.